This is a list of T cell receptor beta chains from one sample in a study of blood T cells in healthy people across ages. TCRdb passed the 5' RACE reads through MiXCR, listing each CDR3 protein once. Here the sample spans hundreds of thousands of distinct CDR3 sequences, about 56% being singletons. The sequenced sample consisted of blood. The receptors derive from a man in his forties or fifties in good health. CDR3s include the opening cysteine and the closing phenylalanine or tryptophan. D genes are given only for firm matches. Clone size is stated in some rows and not others, as once, few, many or a class when expanded.

cdr3_aa	cdr3_nt	clone_size	d_call	v_call	j_call
CSAREGNWDIQYF	TGCAGTGCTAGAGAAGGCAATTGGGACATTCAGTACTTC	many	NA	TRBV20-1	TRBJ2-4
CASSLTGGTNEKLFF	TGTGCCAGCAGCTTAACGGGGGGAACTAATGAAAAACTGTTTTTT	few	NA	TRBV7-3	TRBJ1-4
CATNVQGPGDTGELFF	TGTGCCACTAACGTACAGGGGCCGGGGGACACCGGGGAGCTGTTTTTT	NA	NA	TRBV28	TRBJ2-2
CAISAADGDDIQYF	TGTGCCATCAGTGCGGCGGACGGCGATGACATTCAGTACTTC	NA	NA	TRBV10-3	TRBJ2-4
CASSHGGVGSDTQYF	TGCGCCAGCAGTCACGGTGGGGTCGGGTCAGATACGCAGTATTTT	few	NA	TRBV5-1	TRBJ2-3
CASSLEVLLTDTQYF	TGTGCCAGCAGCTTAGAGGTTCTACTCACAGATACGCAGTATTTT	NA	NA	TRBV7-8	TRBJ2-3
CASSPVIFSGIKFYEQYF	TGTGCCAGCAGTCCTGTGATTTTTAGCGGGATAAAATTTTACGAGCAGTACTTC	few	TRBD2	TRBV27	TRBJ2-7
CASTSGSMFNEQYF	TGTGCCAGCACCAGCGGGAGCATGTTCAATGAGCAGTACTTC	NA	TRBD2	TRBV12-3/TRBV12-4	TRBJ2-5
CASSLDVGLSGYTF	TGTGCCAGCAGCTTAGATGTAGGGTTGAGTGGCTACACCTTC	once	NA	TRBV7-2	TRBJ1-2
CASSQRYTVLATDEQFF	TGCGCCAGCAGCCAACGCTATACAGTGCTGGCTACGGATGAGCAGTTCTTC	NA	NA	TRBV4-3	TRBJ2-1
CASSVEGRGGRNIQYF	TGTGCCAGCAGCGTAGAAGGTCGGGGGGGGCGAAACATTCAGTACTTC	few	TRBD2	TRBV9	TRBJ2-4
CASSYPAHFYYEQYF	TGTGCCAGCAGTTACCCAGCTCATTTCTACTACGAGCAGTACTTC	few	NA	TRBV6-2/TRBV6-3	TRBJ2-7
CASSGQGASTDTQYF	TGTGCCAGCAGCGGACAGGGGGCTAGTACAGATACGCAGTATTTT	NA	TRBD1	TRBV2	TRBJ2-3
CASYDGVIDYGYTF	TGTGCCAGCTATGACGGGGTTATTGACTATGGCTACACCTTC	NA	NA	TRBV7-2	TRBJ1-2
CASSLDDVEINEQFF	TGCGCCAGCAGCTTGGACGATGTGGAGATCAATGAGCAGTTCTTC	few	NA	TRBV5-1	TRBJ2-1
CASSQERPASRNYEQYF	TGCGCCAGCAGCCAAGAACGCCCCGCGTCCAGAAACTACGAGCAGTACTTC	NA	NA	TRBV4-1	TRBJ2-7
CASSGGGQADYGYTF	TGTGCCAGCAGCGGTGGGGGACAGGCGGACTATGGCTACACCTTC	once	TRBD1	TRBV9	TRBJ1-2
CSANLASNEQYF	TGCAGTGCGAATCTAGCGAGCAACGAGCAGTACTTC	NA	NA	TRBV20-1	TRBJ2-7